The present TCR beta chain was sequenced within a study of control samples from healthy donors and cancer patients. The protocol was immunoSEQ multiplex PCR, while the TCRdb copy is restricted to in-frame clones and leaves out a portion. Of about 75,000 clones in the sample, over 65% are singletons; the top ten hold around 16%. With 6 bases clipped from V and 10 bases from J, the junction kept 6 bases outside the gene matches. Germline CDR1 and CDR2: SGHAT and FQDESV (reference sequence). The CDR3 loop spans 13 amino acids. The sequence derives from a man aged 50-60 years in good health. The chain has TRBV11-1 and TRBJ1-6; 7 bases line up with TRBD1. The sequenced sample consisted of blood. As DNA, the CDR3 is TGTGCCAGCAGAGGGGGCGCGAGGTCACCCCTCCACTTT. Its protein is CASRGGARSPLHF.